The source of this T cell receptor (beta chain) is a study of blood T cell repertoires in COVID-19. Across the study: PBMCs, B-cell-depleted T cells, or T cells provided the cDNA or gDNA that made up the material.

In the study's own analysis: Estimates of nucleated cell counts were drawn from the amplification of reference gene primers. Clones were read by immunoSEQ multiplex PCR, and TCRdb kept only the in-frame ones, dropping some. V and J calls and clone size follow that table, whereas D and trimming were derived from the DNA. The sample carries approximately 54,000 clones, roughly four fifths recorded once. The CDR3 length is 13 residues. CDR1 and CDR2 from the germline V gene are MNHEY and SVGAGI. The V gene lost 7 bases and the J gene lost 2 bases, with 10 bases spanning the gap. The rearrangement uses TRBV6-5 and TRBJ2-3, with D possibly matching TRBD1 (6 bases). This receptor was identified in a woman aged 55 to 70 with acute or convalescent COVID-19. The sample comprised peripheral blood. The CDR3 loop is CASIPGATDTQYF. The CDR3 DNA follows: TGTGCCAGCATCCCAGGGGCCACAGATACGCAGTATTTT.